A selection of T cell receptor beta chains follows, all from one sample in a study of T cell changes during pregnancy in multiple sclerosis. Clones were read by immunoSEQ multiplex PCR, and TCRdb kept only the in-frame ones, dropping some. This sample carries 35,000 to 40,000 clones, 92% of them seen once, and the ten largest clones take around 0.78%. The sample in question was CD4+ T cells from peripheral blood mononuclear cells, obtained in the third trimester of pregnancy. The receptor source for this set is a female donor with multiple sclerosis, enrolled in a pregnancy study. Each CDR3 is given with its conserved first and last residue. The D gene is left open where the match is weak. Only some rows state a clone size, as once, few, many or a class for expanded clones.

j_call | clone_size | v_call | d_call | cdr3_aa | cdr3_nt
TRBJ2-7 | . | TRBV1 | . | CTSSPKRF | TGCACCAGCAGCCCTAAGAGATTC
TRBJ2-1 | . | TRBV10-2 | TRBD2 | CASKSLTSGSTESYNEQFF | TGCGCCAGCAAATCTTTGACTAGCGGGAGCACCGAGTCCTACAATGAGCAGTTCTTC
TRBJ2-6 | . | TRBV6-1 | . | CASSEDRVPSGANVLTF | TGTGCCAGCAGTGAAGACAGGGTACCCTCTGGGGCCAACGTCCTGACTTTC
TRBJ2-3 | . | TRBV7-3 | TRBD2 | CASSLGLAADTQYF | TGTGCCAGCAGCTTGGGACTAGCGGCAGATACGCAGTATTTT
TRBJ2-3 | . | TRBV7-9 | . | CASSLGERRTDTQYF | TGTGCCAGCAGCTTAGGGGAGCGACGCACAGATACGCAGTATTTT
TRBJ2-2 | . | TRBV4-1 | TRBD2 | CASSPLAGGNRAGELFF | TGCGCCAGCAGCCCCCTAGCGGGAGGTAATAGGGCCGGGGAGCTGTTTTTT
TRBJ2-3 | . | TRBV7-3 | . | CASSFGDSSTDTQYF | TGTGCCAGCAGCTTTGGAGACAGCAGCACAGATACGCAGTATTTT
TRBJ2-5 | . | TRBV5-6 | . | CASSWAGTRQETQYF | TGTGCCAGCAGCTGGGCCGGGACACGTCAAGAGACCCAGTACTTC
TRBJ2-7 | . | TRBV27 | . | CASSFARGRSYEQYF | TGTGCCAGCAGTTTCGCCAGGGGTAGGTCCTACGAGCAGTACTTC
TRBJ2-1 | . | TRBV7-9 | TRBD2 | CASSFRRLALDEQFF | TGTGCCAGCAGCTTTCGAAGACTAGCGCTAGATGAGCAGTTCTTC
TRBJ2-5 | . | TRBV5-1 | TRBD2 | CASTQRITGGGETQYF | TGCGCCAGCACTCAACGAATTACAGGCGGGGGAGAGACCCAGTACTTC
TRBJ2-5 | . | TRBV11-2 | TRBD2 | CASSVVSWPSGSVETQYF | TGTGCCAGCAGCGTTGTATCGTGGCCTAGCGGGAGTGTAGAGACCCAGTACTTC
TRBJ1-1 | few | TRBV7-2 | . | CASSYNQGGEAFF | TGTGCCAGCAGCTATAACCAGGGTGGTGAAGCTTTCTTT
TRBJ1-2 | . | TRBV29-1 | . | CSVGSFGQTTF | TGCAGCGTCGGGTCGTTTGGCCAGACCACCTTC
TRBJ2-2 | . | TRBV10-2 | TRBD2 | CASSRTLAGSNTGELFF | TGCGCCAGCAGTAGAACATTAGCGGGGTCGAACACCGGGGAGCTGTTTTTT
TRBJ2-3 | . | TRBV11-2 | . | CASRPRQYTDTQYF | TGTGCCAGCAGACCTCGACAGTACACAGATACGCAGTATTTT
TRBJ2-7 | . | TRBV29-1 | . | CSVVFSYEQYF | TGCAGCGTTGTATTCAGTTACGAGCAGTACTTC
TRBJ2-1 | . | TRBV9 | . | CASSVVGGEQFF | TGTGCCAGCAGCGTAGTGGGGGGTGAGCAGTTCTTC
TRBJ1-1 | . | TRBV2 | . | CASRLTGNTEAFF | TGTGCCAGCAGGCTAACAGGGAACACTGAAGCTTTCTTT
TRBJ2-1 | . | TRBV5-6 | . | CASSPGDSSSYNEQFF | TGTGCCAGCAGTCCGGGGGACAGCAGCTCCTACAATGAGCAGTTCTTC
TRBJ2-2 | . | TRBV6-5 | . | CASRGTGLAPGELFF | TGTGCCAGCAGGGGAACAGGGTTAGCCCCCGGGGAGCTGTTTTTT
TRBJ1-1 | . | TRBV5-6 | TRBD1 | CASSAKDRGGTEAFF | TGTGCCAGCAGCGCTAAGGACAGGGGGGGCACTGAAGCTTTCTTT
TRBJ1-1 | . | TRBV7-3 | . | CASSLGVAANTEAFF | TGTGCCAGCAGCTTAGGAGTGGCGGCCAACACTGAAGCTTTCTTT
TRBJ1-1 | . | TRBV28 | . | CASSSPRVGGSEAFF | TGTGCCAGCAGTTCCCCCCGGGTTGGGGGGTCTGAAGCTTTCTTT
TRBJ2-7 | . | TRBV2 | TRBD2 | CASSQAGTSGSWPPDEQYF | TGTGCCAGCAGCCAAGCGGGGACTAGCGGGAGTTGGCCTCCCGACGAGCAGTACTTC
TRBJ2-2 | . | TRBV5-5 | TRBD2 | CASSLLAGVGTGELFF | TGTGCCAGCAGCCTCTTAGCGGGAGTTGGTACCGGGGAGCTGTTTTTT
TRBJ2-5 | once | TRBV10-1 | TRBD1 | CASSEGQGSLRETQYF | TGCGCCAGCAGTGAGGGACAGGGGTCCCTTAGGGAGACCCAGTACTTC
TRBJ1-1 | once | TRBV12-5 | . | CASGLPGSTRDTEAFF | TGTGCTAGTGGTTTGCCCGGGTCAACGCGGGACACTGAAGCTTTCTTT
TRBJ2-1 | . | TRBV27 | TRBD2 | CASSSILSGSNNEQFF | TGTGCCAGCAGTTCGATTCTTAGCGGGAGTAACAATGAGCAGTTCTTC
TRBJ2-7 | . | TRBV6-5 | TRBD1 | CASSLPGQGFYEQYF | TGTGCCAGCAGCTTACCGGGACAGGGTTTCTACGAGCAGTACTTC
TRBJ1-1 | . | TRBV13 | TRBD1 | CASSYVRDRYLEAFF | TGTGCCAGCAGCTACGTCCGGGACAGATATTTAGAAGCTTTCTTT
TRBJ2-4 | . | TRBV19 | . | CASSTSIAWTKNIQYF | TGTGCCAGTAGTACCAGCATAGCGTGGACCAAAAACATTCAGTACTTC
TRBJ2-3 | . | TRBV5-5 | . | CASSLRRASDTQYF | TGTGCCAGCAGCTTGAGGAGGGCCTCCGATACGCAGTATTTT
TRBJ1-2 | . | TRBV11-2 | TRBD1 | CASSLVLGQFNYGYTF | TGTGCCAGCAGCTTAGTCCTGGGACAGTTTAACTATGGCTACACCTTC
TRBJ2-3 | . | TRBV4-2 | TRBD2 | CASSQEGTGLAGVDTQYF | TGTGCCAGCAGCCAAGAAGGGACCGGACTAGCGGGAGTAGATACGCAGTATTTT